This TCR beta chain appears in the sequencing data of a study of shared clonotypes between healthy human individuals. Deep-level running was used for the assay. Clones were sequenced by immunoSEQ multiplex PCR, and TCRdb holds only the in-frame ones, with some missing. The table lists roughly 300,000 clones, around 87% of them singletons. V trimming: 5 bases; J trimming: 3 bases; junction bases outside the gene matches: 16. Germline CDR1 reads KGHSH; CDR2 reads LQKENI. CDR3 length equals 18 residues. What was sequenced was memory CD8+ T cells sorted from blood. Subset described: CD45RO+ cells pooled with CCR7-negative TemRA cells. The chain uses TRBV18 and TRBJ1-2, with 9 positions matching TRBD1. The TCR originated in a young man in good health. CDR3 region: CASSWGNRGREFDYGYTF. The CDR3 DNA reads TGTGCCAGCTCATGGGGAAACAGGGGGCGCGAATTTGACTATGGCTACACCTTC.